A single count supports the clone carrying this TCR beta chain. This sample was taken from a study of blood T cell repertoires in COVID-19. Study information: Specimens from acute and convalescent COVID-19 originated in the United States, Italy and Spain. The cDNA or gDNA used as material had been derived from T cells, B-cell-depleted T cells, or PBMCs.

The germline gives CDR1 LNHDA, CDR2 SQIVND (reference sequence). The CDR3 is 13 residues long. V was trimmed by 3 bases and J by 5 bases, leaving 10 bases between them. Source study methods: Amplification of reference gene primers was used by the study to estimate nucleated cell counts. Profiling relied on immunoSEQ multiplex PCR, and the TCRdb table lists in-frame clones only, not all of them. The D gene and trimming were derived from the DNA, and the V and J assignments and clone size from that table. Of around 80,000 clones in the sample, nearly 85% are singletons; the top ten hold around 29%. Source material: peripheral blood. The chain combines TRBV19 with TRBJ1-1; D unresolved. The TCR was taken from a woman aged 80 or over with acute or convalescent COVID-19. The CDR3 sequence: CASSMYGDTEAFF. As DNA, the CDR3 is TGTGCCAGTAGTATGTACGGGGATACTGAAGCTTTCTTT.